A single T cell receptor (beta chain) is shown here with its context. Its antigen is not yet known. This record belongs to a study of T cells expressing NK-cell markers (dated by TCRdb to 2019 to 2021). Turning to the overall study: Three sorted T-cell subsets (CD3+CD56+NKG2C+, CD3+CD56+NKG2C- and CD3+CD56-NKG2C+) from about 8 donors had their TCR beta-chain repertoires profiled. Sequencing of the libraries produced 2 x 150 bp reads on Illumina HiSeq 2000/2500, MiSeq or NextSeq. Among the eight sequenced donors, only one was HCMV-seronegative, while the other seven were HCMV-seropositive. All eight donors whose samples were sequenced were randomly selected healthy volunteers, three of them men and five women. Study-level results and caveats: Whether the expanded NKG2C-expressing T cell clones were specific for HCMV antigens remained unclear. Those dominant clonotypes were again the most abundant among CD3+CD56-NKG2C+ cells in a handful of donors, at about 25-60.1%. In about six donors, the dominant CD3+CD56+NKG2C+ clonotypes were found to rank among the top 10 CD8+ clonotypes and to make up 1.0-7.0% of CD8+ T cells.

To determine HCMV serostatus, a commercial ELISA kit was used to detect HCMV-specific IgG in serum. Ficoll density gradient centrifugation was used to isolate peripheral blood mononuclear cells from blood. The instrument was an Illumina HiSeq 2000. TCR beta cDNA libraries were prepared using 5'RACE template switching, which introduced a universal primer site and unique molecular identifiers. cDNA synthesis was primed from the TCR beta constant segment and was followed by two successive PCR amplification steps. From the authors' description of their analysis: MIGEC was used to demultiplex reads and group reads by UMI, and MiTCR was used to assemble and quantify clonotypes. To exclude erroneous sequences, only TCR cDNA sequences supported by at least two reads were retained. Downstream repertoire analysis used the tcR package, and clonotypes were matched across fractions by CDR3 nucleotide sequence plus V segment. VDJmatch was used to annotate antigen specificity against VDJdb, with one amino acid substitution in CDR3 allowed. TCRdb reprocessed the reads and provides one entry for every CDR3 protein sequence; no DNA is given. These V and J calls originate from TCRdb's pipeline instead of the authors' own analysis. The table kept for this sample lists roughly 420,000 distinct CDR3 sequences. The ten largest clones take up 7.3% of the sample.

According to the germline V gene, CDR1 reads SGHVS and CDR2 reads FQNEAQ. The CDR3 runs 14 residues from the cysteine to the phenylalanine. The DNA sequence is not available. The V and J segments used are TRBV7-8 and TRBJ2-1. The sequence came from a woman aged 18 to 75 in good health. The specimen sequenced was blood T cells: a sorted CD56 or NKG2C T cell subset, CD4+ or CD8+ T cells, or bulk PBMC T cells (not recorded which). This receptor carries the CDR3 CASSYPLNYNEQFF.